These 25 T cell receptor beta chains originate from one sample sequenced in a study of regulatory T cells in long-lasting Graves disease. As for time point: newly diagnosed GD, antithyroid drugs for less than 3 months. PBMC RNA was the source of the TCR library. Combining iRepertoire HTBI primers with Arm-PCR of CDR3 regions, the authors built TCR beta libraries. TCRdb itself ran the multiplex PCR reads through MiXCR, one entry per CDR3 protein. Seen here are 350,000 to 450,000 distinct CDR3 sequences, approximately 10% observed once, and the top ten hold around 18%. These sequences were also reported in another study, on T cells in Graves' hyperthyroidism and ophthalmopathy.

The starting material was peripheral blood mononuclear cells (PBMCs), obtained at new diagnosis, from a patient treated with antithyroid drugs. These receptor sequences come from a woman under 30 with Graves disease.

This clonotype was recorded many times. This CDR3 reads CASSFQGNSPLHF. In nucleotides, the CDR3 is TGTGCCAGCAGCTTTCAGGGAAATTCACCCCTCCACTTT. The chain employs TRBV7-8 and TRBJ1-6; maybe TRBD1 (5 bases). The CDR3 spans 13 residues. V lost 3 bases, J lost 7 bases, and 7 bases lay in between. Germline-derived CDR1 and CDR2 are SGHVS and FQNEAQ.

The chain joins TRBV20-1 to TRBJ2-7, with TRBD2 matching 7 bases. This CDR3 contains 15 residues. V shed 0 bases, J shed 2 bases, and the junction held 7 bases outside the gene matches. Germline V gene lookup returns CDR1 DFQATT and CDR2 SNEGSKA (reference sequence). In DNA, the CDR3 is TGCAGTGCTAGAGATACCAGCGGGATGACCTACGAGCAGTACTTC. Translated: CSARDTSGMTYEQYF.

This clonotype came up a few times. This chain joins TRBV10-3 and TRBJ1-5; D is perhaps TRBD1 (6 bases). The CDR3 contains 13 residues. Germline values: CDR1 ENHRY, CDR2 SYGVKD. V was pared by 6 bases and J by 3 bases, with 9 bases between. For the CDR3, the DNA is TGTGCCATCAGAGCGGGGGCCAATCAGCCCCAGCATTTT. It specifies CAIRAGANQPQHF.

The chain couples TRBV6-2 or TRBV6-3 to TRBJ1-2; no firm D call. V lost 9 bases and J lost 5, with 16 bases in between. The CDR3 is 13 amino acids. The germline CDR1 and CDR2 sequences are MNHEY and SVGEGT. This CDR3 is CASWFGPEYGYTF. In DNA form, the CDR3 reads TGTGCCAGTTGGTTCGGACCGGAATATGGCTACACCTTC.

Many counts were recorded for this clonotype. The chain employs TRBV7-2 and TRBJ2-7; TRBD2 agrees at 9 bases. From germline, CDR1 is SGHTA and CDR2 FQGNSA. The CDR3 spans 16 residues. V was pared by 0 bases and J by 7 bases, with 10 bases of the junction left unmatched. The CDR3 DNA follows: TGTGCCAGCAGCTTAGCGTTCGCTAGCGGGACTTGGGAGCAGTACTTC. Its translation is CASSLAFASGTWEQYF.

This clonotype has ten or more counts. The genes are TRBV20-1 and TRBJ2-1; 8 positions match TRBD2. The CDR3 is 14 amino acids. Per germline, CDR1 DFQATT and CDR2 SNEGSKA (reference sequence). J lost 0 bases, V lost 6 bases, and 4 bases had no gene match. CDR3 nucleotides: TGCAGTGCAAGCAGCGGGAGCTCCTACAATGAGCAGTTCTTC. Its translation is CSASSGSSYNEQFF.

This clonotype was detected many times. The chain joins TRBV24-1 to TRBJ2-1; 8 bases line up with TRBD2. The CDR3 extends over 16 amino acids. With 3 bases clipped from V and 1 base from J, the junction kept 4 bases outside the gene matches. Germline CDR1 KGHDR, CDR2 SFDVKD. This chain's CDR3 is CATSDPGLVSYNEQFF. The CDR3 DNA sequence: TGTGCCACCAGTGATCCGGGACTAGTGTCCTACAATGAGCAGTTCTTC.

The CDR3 DNA is TGTGCCAGCAGCCAAGATTTGCCCGTTTTTGGAGGAGGCTACACCTTC. This encodes CASSQDLPVFGGGYTF. The J gene is TRBJ1-2, the V gene TRBV3-1; D remains ambiguous. The CDR3 runs 16 residues. Trimming pared 0 bases from V and 8 bases from J, leaving 19 bases between. Looked up from germline, CDR1 is LGHDT and CDR2 is YNNKEL (reference sequence).

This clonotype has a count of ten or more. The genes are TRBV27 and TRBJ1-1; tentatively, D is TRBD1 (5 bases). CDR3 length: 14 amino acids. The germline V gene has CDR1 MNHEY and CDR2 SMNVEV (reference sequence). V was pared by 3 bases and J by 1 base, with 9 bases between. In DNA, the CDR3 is TGTGCCAGCAGTTTTAGGGGAAGGAACACTGAAGCTTTCTTT. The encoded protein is CASSFRGRNTEAFF.

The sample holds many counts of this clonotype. The CDR3 sequence is CASSPRTGTDTQYF. Written as DNA, the CDR3 is TGTGCCAGCAGCCCCAGGACCGGTACAGATACGCAGTATTTT. The V call is TRBV7-2, the J call TRBJ2-3; D is uncertain. Trimming cost V 5 bases and J 3 bases, with 12 bases left between them. The CDR3 spans 14 residues. CDR1 is SGHTA and CDR2 is FQGNSA in the germline V gene.

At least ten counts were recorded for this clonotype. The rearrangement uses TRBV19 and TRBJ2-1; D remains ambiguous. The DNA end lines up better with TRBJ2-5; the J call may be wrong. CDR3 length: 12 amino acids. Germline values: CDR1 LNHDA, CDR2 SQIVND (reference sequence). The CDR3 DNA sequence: TGTGCCAGTAGTTACGGCTCACGGACCCAGTACTTC. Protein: CASSYGSRTQYF.

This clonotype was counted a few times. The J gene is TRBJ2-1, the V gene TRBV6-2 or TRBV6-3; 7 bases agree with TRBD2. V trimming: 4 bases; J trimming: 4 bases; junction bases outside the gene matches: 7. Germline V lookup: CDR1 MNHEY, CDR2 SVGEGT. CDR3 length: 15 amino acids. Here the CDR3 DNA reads TGTGCCAGCAGTTTCCCGGGACTACATTACAATGAGCAGTTCTTC. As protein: CASSFPGLHYNEQFF.

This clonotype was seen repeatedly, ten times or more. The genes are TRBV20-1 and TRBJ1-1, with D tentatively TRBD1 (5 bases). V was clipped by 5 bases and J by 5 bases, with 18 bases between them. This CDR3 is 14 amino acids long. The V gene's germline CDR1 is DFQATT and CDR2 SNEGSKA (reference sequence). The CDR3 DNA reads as TGCAGTGCTGCCTGGGTTCGGGACTCGACTGAAGCTTTCTTT. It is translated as CSAAWVRDSTEAFF.

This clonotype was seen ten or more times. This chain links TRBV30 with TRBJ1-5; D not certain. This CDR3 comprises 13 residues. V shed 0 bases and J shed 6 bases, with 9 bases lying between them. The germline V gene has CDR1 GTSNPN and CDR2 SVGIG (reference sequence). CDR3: CAWSVSMGQPQHF. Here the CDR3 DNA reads TGTGCCTGGAGTGTGTCCATGGGTCAGCCCCAGCATTTT.

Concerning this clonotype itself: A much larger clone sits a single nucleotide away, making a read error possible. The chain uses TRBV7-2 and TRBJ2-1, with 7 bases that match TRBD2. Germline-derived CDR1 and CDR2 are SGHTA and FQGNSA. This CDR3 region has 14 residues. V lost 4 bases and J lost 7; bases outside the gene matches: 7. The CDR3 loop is CASSWRGSGNEQFF. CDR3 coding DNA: TGTGCCAGCAGCTGGAGGGGTAGCGGGAATGAGCAGTTCTTC.

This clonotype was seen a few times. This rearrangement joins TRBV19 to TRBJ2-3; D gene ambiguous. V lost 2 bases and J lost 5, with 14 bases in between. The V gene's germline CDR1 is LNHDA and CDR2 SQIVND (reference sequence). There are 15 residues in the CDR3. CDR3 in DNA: TGTGCCAGTAGTATACTCCCTCTCCCGGGAGATACGCAGTATTTT. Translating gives CASSILPLPGDTQYF. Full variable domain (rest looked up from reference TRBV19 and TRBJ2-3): DGGITQSPKYLFRKEGQNVTLSCEQNLNHDAMYWYRQDPGQGLRLIYYSQIVNDFQKGDIAEGYSVSREKKESFPLTVTSAQKNPTAFYLCASSILPLPGDTQYFGPGTRLTVL.

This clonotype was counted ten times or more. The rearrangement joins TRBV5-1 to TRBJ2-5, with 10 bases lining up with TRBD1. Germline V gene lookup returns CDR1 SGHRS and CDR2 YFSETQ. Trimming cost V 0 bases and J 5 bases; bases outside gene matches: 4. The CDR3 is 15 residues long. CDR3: CASSLGQGAGETQYF. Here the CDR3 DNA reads TGCGCCAGCAGCTTGGGACAGGGGGCCGGGGAGACCCAGTACTTC.

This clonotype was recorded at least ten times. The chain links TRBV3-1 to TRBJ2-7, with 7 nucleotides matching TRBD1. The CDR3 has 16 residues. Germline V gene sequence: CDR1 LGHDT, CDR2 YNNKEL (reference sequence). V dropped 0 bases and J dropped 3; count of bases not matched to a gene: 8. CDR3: CASSQDSPGGVYEQYV. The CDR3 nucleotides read TGTGCCAGCAGCCAAGACTCCCCAGGGGGAGTCTACGAGCAGTACGTC.

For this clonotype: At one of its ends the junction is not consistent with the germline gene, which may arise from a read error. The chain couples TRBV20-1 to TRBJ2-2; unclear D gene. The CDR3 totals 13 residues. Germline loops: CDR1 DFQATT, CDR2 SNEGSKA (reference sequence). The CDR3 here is CSAGDKNTGELFF. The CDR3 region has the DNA TGCAGTGCTGGAGACAAGAACACCGGGGAGCTGTTTTTT.

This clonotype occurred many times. CDR3 coding DNA: TGTGCCTTATATAGCTACTTTAGCGGGAGACCGGGCAATGAGCAGTTCTTC. Translation gives CALYSYFSGRPGNEQFF. The rearrangement joins TRBV11-1 to TRBJ2-1; 9 nucleotides match TRBD2. CDR3 size: 17 residues. The germline CDR1 and CDR2 sequences are SGHAT and FQDESV (reference sequence). The V segment lost 11 bases and the J segment 6 bases; nucleotides outside the gene matches: 20.

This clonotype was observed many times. The CDR3 spells CASRIPGLVYAGELFF. CDR3 coding DNA: TGTGCCAGCAGAATTCCGGGACTAGTCTATGCCGGGGAGCTGTTTTTT. J is TRBJ2-2 and V is TRBV6-2 or TRBV6-3; 8 bases align to TRBD2. Losses at the gene ends were 6 bases for V and 6 bases for J; bases not matched to a gene: 12. The CDR3 is made up of 16 amino acids. Germline CDR1 reads MNHEY; CDR2 reads SVGEGT.

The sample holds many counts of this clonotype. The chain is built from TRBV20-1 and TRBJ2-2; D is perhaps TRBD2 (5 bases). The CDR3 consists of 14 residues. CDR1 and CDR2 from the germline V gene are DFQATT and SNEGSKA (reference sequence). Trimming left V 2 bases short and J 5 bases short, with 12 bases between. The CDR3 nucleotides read TGCAGTGCTAGAATTGGACTCGGGACCGGGGAGCTGTTTTTT. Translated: CSARIGLGTGELFF.

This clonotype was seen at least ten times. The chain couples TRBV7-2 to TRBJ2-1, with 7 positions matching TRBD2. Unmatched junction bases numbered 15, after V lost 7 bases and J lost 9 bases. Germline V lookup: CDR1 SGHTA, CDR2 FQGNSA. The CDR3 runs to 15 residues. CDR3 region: CASNYFAGEMVEQFF. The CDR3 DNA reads TGTGCCAGCAACTATTTCGCGGGAGAAATGGTTGAGCAGTTCTTC.

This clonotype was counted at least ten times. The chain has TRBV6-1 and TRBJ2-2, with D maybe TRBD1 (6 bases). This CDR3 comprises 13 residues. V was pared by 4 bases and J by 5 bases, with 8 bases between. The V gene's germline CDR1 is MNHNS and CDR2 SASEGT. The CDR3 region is CASSGQVTGELFF. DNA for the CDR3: TGTGCCAGCAGTGGACAGGTTACCGGGGAGCTGTTTTTT.

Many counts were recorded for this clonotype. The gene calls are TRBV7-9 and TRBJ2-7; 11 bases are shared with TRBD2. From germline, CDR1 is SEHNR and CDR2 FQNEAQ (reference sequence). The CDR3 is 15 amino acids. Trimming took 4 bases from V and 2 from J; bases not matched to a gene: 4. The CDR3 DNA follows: TGTGCCAGCAGCTCCGGGACTAGCGGAACCTACGAGCAGTACTTC. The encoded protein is CASSSGTSGTYEQYF.